What follows are 17 T cell receptor beta chains derived from one specimen sequenced in a study of T cells in Graves' hyperthyroidism and ophthalmopathy. Amplification targeted TCR beta CDR3 regions from RNA transcripts. Initially, a first-round RT-PCR of the TCR CDR3 employed the HTBI primer set. MiXCR, applied by TCRdb to the multiplex PCR reads, yields one record per CDR3 protein. Of hundreds of thousands of distinct CDR3 sequences listed, around 20% are singletons. The source material was blood. The receptor source for this set is a man aged 25-40 years with Graves' ophthalmopathy.

This clonotype was recorded many times. J is TRBJ2-1 and V is TRBV4-1; D tentatively reads TRBD1 or TRBD2 (5 bases each). V lost 1 base and J lost 1, with 8 bases in between. This CDR3 contains 15 residues. Germline V lookup: CDR1 MGHRA, CDR2 YSYEKL. As DNA, the CDR3 is TGCGCCAGCAGCCAAGTTGGGGGATCCTACAATGAGCAGTTCTTC. Its protein is CASSQVGGSYNEQFF.

Many counts were recorded for this clonotype. The genes are TRBV28 and TRBJ2-1; TRBD2 is a possible D gene (5 bases). The V end was cut by 5 bases, the J end by 2 bases, with 10 bases between. Looked up from germline, CDR1 is MDHEN and CDR2 is SYDVKM. The CDR3 is 14 amino acids. The CDR3 here is CASSRTYPYNEQFF. CDR3 coding DNA: TGTGCCAGCAGTAGGACTTATCCCTACAATGAGCAGTTCTTC. Drawing the rest from reference TRBV28 and TRBJ2-1, the complete variable domain is DVKVTQSSRYLVKRTGEKVFLECVQDMDHENMFWYRQDPGLGLRLIYFSYDVKMKEKGDIPEGYSVSREKKERFSLILESASTNQTSMYLCASSRTYPYNEQFFGPGTRLTVL.

The count of this clonotype is one. This may be a read error: a much more frequent sequence differs by one nucleotide. The chain carries TRBV30 and TRBJ2-1, with 7 positions matching TRBD1. The J call is doubtful: the DNA matches TRBJ2-7 better. The CDR3 contains 15 residues. Germline V CDR1 and CDR2: GTSNPN, SVGIG (reference sequence). The CDR3 nucleotides read TGTGCCTGGAGTGTAGGACAGGCGATTTACAATGAGCAGTACTTC. Amino acids: CAWSVGQAIYNEQYF.

This clonotype has at least ten counts. A read error may produce the germline difference seen at one junction end. The chain has TRBV12-3 or TRBV12-4 and TRBJ1-1; TRBD1 might be the D (6 bases). The CDR3 is 14 residues long. CDR3 residues: CASNLQGLDTEAFF. The CDR3, as DNA: TGTGCCAGCAATTTACAGGGTCTGGACACTGAAGCTTTCTTT.

This clonotype was found many times. This chain connects TRBV28 to TRBJ2-4; 10 bases are a match to TRBD2. Trimming took 6 bases from V and 1 from J; bases not matched to a gene: 18. CDR1 is MDHEN, CDR2 SYDVKM, per germline. CDR3 length: 20 residues. CDR3 nucleotides: TGTGCCAGCAGCTTAAATCGGCTAGCGGGAGACTCTAAGGCCAAAAACATTCAGTACTTC. Residues: CASSLNRLAGDSKAKNIQYF.

In this sample, this clonotype turned up many times. The V and J genes are TRBV3-1 and TRBJ1-1; D is uncertain. Germline V gene lookup returns CDR1 LGHDT and CDR2 YNNKEL (reference sequence). CDR3 length: 14 residues. Between the trimmed V and J ends, which lost 4 bases and 6 bases, there was a span of 15 bases. CDR3 amino acids: CASSPVEGFAEAFF. DNA for the CDR3: TGTGCCAGCAGCCCGGTTGAGGGATTCGCTGAAGCTTTCTTT.

This clonotype was recorded at least ten times. This sequence joins TRBV12-3 or TRBV12-4 and TRBJ2-1, with TRBD2 matching 9 bases. The CDR3 is 14 residues long. V dropped 7 bases and J dropped 3; count of bases not matched to a gene: 4. CDR3 DNA sequence: TGTGCCAGCATCCTTAGCGGGAGCTACAATGAGCAGTTCTTC. Residues: CASILSGSYNEQFF.

This clonotype was recorded a few times. The chain joins TRBV20-1 to TRBJ2-3; 10 nucleotides align to TRBD2. The CDR3 contains 17 residues. Germline-derived CDR1 and CDR2 are DFQATT and SNEGSKA (reference sequence). J gave up 4 bases and V 1 base, and 11 bases lay outside the gene matches. As DNA, the CDR3 is TGCAGTGCTAGAGGTCCTCCCAGCGGGAGGGCCCCAGATACGCAGTATTTT. This translates into CSARGPPSGRAPDTQYF.

The chain couples TRBV5-6 to TRBJ2-1; D ambiguous. V lost 4 bases, J lost 10 bases, and 12 bases lay in between. This CDR3 comprises 12 residues. CDR1 SGHDT and CDR2 YYEEEE come from the germline V gene. CDR3 sequence: CASSPFNEEQFF. As DNA, the CDR3 is TGTGCCAGCAGCCCCTTTAATGAGGAGCAGTTCTTC. Supplemented by reference TRBV5-6 and TRBJ2-1, the full variable domain reads DAGVTQSPTHLIKTRGQQVTLRCSPKSGHDTVSWYQQALGQGPQFIFQYYEEEERQRGNFPDRFSGHQFPNYSSELNVNALLLGDSALYLCASSPFNEEQFFGPGTRLTVL.

This clonotype has only a few counts. V is TRBV5-1 and J is TRBJ2-3, with 8 bases that match TRBD2. Germline loops: CDR1 SGHRS, CDR2 YFSETQ. V was pared by 0 bases and J by 5 bases, with 11 bases of the junction left unmatched. The CDR3 extends over 17 amino acids. CDR3 sequence: CASSLAGAGAPGDTQYF. CDR3 nucleotides: TGCGCCAGCAGCTTGGCTGGAGCGGGAGCCCCCGGAGATACGCAGTATTTT.

This clonotype came up a few times. At one end, the junction sequence differs from germline, possibly due to a read error. The V call is TRBV6-5, the J call TRBJ2-5; no definite D call. Germline loops: CDR1 MNHEY, CDR2 SVGAGI. There are 15 residues in the CDR3. CDR3 coding DNA: TGTGCCAGCGGTTACTCGCCTCGAGGCCGGGAGACCCAGTACTTC. Amino acids: CASGYSPRGRETQYF.

CDR3 amino acids: CASGWENTGELFF. DNA of the CDR3: TGTGCCAGTGGGTGGGAGAACACCGGGGAGCTGTTTTTT. V and J are TRBV19 and TRBJ2-2; D gene unclear. Trimming removed 8 bases at V and 1 base at J, with 8 bases between. Germline V lookup: CDR1 LNHDA, CDR2 SQIVND (reference sequence). CDR3 length equals 13 residues. Supplemented by reference TRBV19 and TRBJ2-2, the full variable domain reads DGGITQSPKYLFRKEGQNVTLSCEQNLNHDAMYWYRQDPGQGLRLIYYSQIVNDFQKGDIAEGYSVSREKKESFPLTVTSAQKNPTAFYLCASGWENTGELFFGEGSRLTVL.

This sequence joins TRBV19 and TRBJ1-1; a weak D match, TRBD1 (5 bases). Looked up from germline, CDR1 is LNHDA and CDR2 is SQIVND (reference sequence). The CDR3 totals 13 residues. V lost 7 bases and J 7 bases, leaving 16 bases between the germline ends. CDR3 loop: CASTRRGDDEAFF. DNA of the CDR3: TGTGCCAGTACCCGTCGGGGCGACGATGAAGCTTTCTTT.

The chain has TRBV14 and TRBJ1-3; 7 bases map to TRBD1. Germline-derived CDR1 and CDR2 are SGHDN and FVKESK. V trimming: 4 bases; J trimming: 5 bases; junction bases outside the gene matches: 20. The CDR3 has 19 amino acids. The CDR3 loop reads CASSPPRTGPPDLRNTIYF. The CDR3 DNA reads as TGTGCCAGCAGCCCCCCTCGGACAGGCCCGCCTGACCTGAGAAACACCATATATTTT.

This clonotype showed up just a few times. This chain joins TRBV2 and TRBJ2-5; 8 bases map to TRBD2. The CDR3 sequence is 17 residues long. Germline assignment: CDR1 SNHLY and CDR2 FYNNEI. The ends lost 1 base at V and 7 bases at J; junction bases unmatched: 14. The CDR3 sequence: CASSEGSGRGDLGTQYF. The DNA of the CDR3 is TGTGCCAGCAGTGAAGGGAGCGGGAGAGGGGACTTGGGGACCCAGTACTTC.

This clonotype has more than one count but fewer than ten. V and J are TRBV12-3 or TRBV12-4 and TRBJ2-6; D not certain. The length of the CDR3 is 16 residues. Trimming pared 1 base from V and 0 bases from J, leaving 7 bases between. The chain's CDR3 is CASSLDRISGANVLTF. In DNA form, the CDR3 reads TGTGCCAGCAGTTTAGACCGGATCTCTGGGGCCAACGTCCTGACTTTC.

This clonotype occurred many times. The chain combines TRBV11-2 with TRBJ2-7, with 7 bases aligning to TRBD1. The CDR3 length is 13 residues. Trimming cost V 3 bases and J 4 bases; bases outside gene matches: 3. Germline V gene lookup returns CDR1 SGHAT and CDR2 FQNNGV. CDR3 bases: TGTGCCAGCAGCTTCGGACAGGAATACGAGCAGTACTTC. This codes for CASSFGQEYEQYF.